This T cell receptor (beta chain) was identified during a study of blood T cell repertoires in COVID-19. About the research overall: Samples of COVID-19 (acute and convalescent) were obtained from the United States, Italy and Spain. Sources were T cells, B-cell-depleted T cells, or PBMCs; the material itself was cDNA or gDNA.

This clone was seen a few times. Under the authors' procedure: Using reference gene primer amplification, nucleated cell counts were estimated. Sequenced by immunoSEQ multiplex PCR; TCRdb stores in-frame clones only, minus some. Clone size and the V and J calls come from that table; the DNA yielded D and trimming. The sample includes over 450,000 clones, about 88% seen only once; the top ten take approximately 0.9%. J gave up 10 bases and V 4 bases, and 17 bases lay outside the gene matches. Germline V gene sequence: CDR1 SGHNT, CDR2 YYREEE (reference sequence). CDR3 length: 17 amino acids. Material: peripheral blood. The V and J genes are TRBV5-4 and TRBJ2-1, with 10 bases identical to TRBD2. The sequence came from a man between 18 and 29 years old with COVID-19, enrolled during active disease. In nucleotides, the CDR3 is TGTGCCAGCAGCCCCCAGGGGCGGCTAGCGGGGGAGAGAGAGCAGTTCTTC. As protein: CASSPQGRLAGEREQFF.